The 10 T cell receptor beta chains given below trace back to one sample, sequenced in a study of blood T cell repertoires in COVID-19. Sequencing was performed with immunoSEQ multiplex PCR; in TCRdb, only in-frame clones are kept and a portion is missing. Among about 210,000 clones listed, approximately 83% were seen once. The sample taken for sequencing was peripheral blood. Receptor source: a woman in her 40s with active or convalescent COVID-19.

CDR3 protein: CASSNYQGVNYGYTF. CDR3 DNA: TGTGCCAGTAGTAACTACCAGGGGGTAAACTATGGCTACACCTTC. The chain recombines TRBV19 with TRBJ1-2; 7 bases line up with TRBD1. Germline V CDR1 and CDR2: LNHDA, SQIVND (reference sequence). With 4 bases clipped from V and 2 bases from J, the junction kept 7 bases outside the gene matches. This CDR3 is 15 amino acids long.

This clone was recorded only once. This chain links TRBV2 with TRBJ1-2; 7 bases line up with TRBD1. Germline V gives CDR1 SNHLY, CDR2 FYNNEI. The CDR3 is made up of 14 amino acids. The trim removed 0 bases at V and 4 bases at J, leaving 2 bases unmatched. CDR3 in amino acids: CASSEAGGGYGYTF. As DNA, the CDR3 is TGTGCCAGCAGTGAAGCAGGGGGCGGCTATGGCTACACCTTC.

As DNA, the CDR3 is TGTGCCAGCACCCCAGGGGGACAAGTTGAAGCTTTCTTT. Protein sequence: CASTPGGQVEAFF. The rearrangement joins TRBV11-2 to TRBJ1-1; 7 nucleotides agree with TRBD1. The germline V gene encodes CDR1 SGHAT and CDR2 FQNNGV. V was clipped by 7 bases and J by 7 bases; unmatched bases: 9. This CDR3 spans 13 amino acids. Supplemented by reference TRBV11-2 and TRBJ1-1, the full variable domain reads EAGVAQSPRYKIIEKRQSVAFWCNPISGHATLYWYQQILGQGPKLLIQFQNNGVVDDSQLPKDRFSAERLKGVDSTLKIQPAKLEDSAVYLCASTPGGQVEAFFGQGTRLTVV.

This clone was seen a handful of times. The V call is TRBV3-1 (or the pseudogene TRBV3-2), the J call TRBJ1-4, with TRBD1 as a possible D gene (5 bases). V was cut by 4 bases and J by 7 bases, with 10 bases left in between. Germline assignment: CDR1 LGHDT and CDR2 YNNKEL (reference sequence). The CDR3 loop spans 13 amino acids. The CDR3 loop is CASSLRAFEKLFF. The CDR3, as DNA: TGTGCCAGCAGCCTCAGGGCTTTTGAAAAACTGTTTTTT.

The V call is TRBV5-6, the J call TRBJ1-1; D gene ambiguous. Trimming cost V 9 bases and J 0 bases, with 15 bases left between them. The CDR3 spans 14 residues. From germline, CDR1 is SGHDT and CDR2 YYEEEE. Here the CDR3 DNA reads TGTGCCATGCTAAATTCCGGTGTGAACACTGAAGCTTTCTTT. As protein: CAMLNSGVNTEAFF.

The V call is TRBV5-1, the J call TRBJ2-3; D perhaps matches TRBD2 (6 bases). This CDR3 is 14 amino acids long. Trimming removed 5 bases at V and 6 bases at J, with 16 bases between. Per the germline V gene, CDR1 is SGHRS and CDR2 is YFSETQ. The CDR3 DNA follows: TGCGCCAGCAGAGGAGGGAACCCCGGGGATACGCAGTATTTT. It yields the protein CASRGGNPGDTQYF.

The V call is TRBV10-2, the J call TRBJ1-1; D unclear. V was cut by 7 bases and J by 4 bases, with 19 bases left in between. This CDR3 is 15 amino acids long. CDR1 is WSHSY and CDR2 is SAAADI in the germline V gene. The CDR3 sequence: CASKTGTAPVTEAFF. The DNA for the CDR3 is TGCGCCAGCAAGACTGGAACGGCCCCGGTCACTGAAGCTTTCTTT.

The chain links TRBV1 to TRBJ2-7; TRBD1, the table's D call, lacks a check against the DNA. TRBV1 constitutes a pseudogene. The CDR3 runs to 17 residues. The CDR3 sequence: CTSSQDFRQGHYYEQYF. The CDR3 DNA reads TGCACCAGCAGCCAAGACTTCCGACAGGGGCACTACTACGAGCAGTACTTC.

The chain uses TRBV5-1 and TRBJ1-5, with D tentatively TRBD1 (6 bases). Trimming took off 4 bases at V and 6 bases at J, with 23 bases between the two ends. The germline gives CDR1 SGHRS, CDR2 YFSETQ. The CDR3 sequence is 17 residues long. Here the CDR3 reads CASSLGPLGTRSQPQHF. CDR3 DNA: TGCGCCAGCAGCCTGGGCCCTTTGGGGACAAGAAGTCAGCCCCAGCATTTT.

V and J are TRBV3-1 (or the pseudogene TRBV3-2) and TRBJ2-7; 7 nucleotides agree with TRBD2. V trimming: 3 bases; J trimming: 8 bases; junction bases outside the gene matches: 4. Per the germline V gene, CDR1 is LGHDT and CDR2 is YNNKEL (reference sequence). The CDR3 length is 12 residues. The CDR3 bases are TGTGCCAGCAGCCATGGACTAGATCAGCAGTACTTC. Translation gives CASSHGLDQQYF.